Given below is one T cell receptor (beta chain) in context. V was clipped by 2 bases and J by 7 bases; unmatched bases: 12. Germline V gives CDR1 SNHLY, CDR2 FYNNEI. The CDR3 covers 18 residues. The data were obtained in a study of control samples from healthy donors and cancer patients. Here immunoSEQ multiplex PCR was the method, and the copy in TCRdb shows in-frame clones only, minus some. The sample consists of fewer than 45,000 clones, around 93% of them appearing once. The sequenced sample was PBMCs. The chain couples TRBV2 to TRBJ2-2; TRBD2 matches at 11 bases. This TCR came from a woman aged 40 to 50 with head and neck cancer. The CDR3 coding sequence is TGTGCCAGCAGTGAACCCCTACTAGCGGGAGAGGAGGACGGGGAGCTGTTTTTT. This sequence encodes CASSEPLLAGEEDGELFF.